This TCR beta chain was obtained from a study of blood T cells in healthy people across ages. In its sample, this clonotype was seen a few times. Its antigen is currently unknown. Primed by a sample-barcoded 5' primer and a J-beta primer mix, a second PCR proceeded for roughly 7 to 11 cycles. Each CDR3 protein is one row after TCRdb ran MiXCR on the 5' RACE reads. Of roughly 1,100,000 distinct CDR3 sequences listed, about 23% are singletons. V was clipped by 5 bases and J by 4 bases; unmatched bases: 7. This CDR3 has 15 residues. Study-wide findings and caveats: It was not possible, with unsorted PBMCs, to conclusively compare naive and antigen-experienced cells.

The same data also contributed to another study, on T cells of mothers and their children. This second report adds: RNA extracted was entirely used for cDNA synthesis, about 1.4 ug per 15 ul.

The receptor comes from a girl aged 2-10 years in good health. The sequenced sample consisted of blood. This chain joins TRBV12-3 or TRBV12-4 and TRBJ2-1, with 8 bases lining up with TRBD1. The CDR3 bases are TGTGCCAGCAGTGGGACCGGGGACAGGTACAATGAGCAGTTCTTC. As protein: CASSGTGDRYNEQFF.